This entry features one T cell receptor beta chain sequence. Its matching antigen is unknown. These data originate in a study of cytomegalovirus exposure and HLA in healthy donors. The overall study: Earlier, approximately 110 million unique TCR beta sequences were recovered from around 180 million T cells by an analysis.

Researchers ran the PCR with 60 Vbeta and 13 Jbeta primers. Here immunoSEQ multiplex PCR was the method, and the copy in TCRdb shows in-frame clones only, minus some. The table includes more than 100,000 clones, 75% to 90% detected once. With V trimmed by 0 bases and J by 2 bases, 1 base remained unmatched. Germline V gives CDR1 SGHRS, CDR2 YFSETQ. The CDR3 spans 16 residues. Study-level results: In an earlier analysis, in 540 or so donors, most V segments appeared productive either ~87% or ~30% of the time. TCR beta sequences reportedly predicted most subjects' HLA-A and HLA-B alleles accurately.

The sequencing input was PBMCs. The rearrangement links TRBV5-1 to TRBJ2-2; 10 bases match TRBD2. The TCR comes from a man in his forties in good health and CMV-seronegative. This CDR3 reads CASSLGTSGNTGELFF. DNA of the CDR3: TGCGCCAGCAGCTTGGGGACTAGCGGTAACACCGGGGAGCTGTTTTTT.